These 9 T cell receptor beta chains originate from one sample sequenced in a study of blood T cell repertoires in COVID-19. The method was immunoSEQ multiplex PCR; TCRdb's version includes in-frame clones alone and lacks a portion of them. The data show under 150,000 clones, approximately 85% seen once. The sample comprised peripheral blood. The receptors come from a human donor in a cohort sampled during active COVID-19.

The CDR3 DNA follows: TGTGCCTGGAGTGACAGCTCCTACGAGCAGTACTTC. Translated, it gives CAWSDSSYEQYF. This chain connects TRBV30 to TRBJ2-7; the D is unclear. V was clipped by 1 base and J by 0 bases, with 4 bases between them. The CDR3 extends over 12 amino acids. The germline V gene encodes CDR1 GTSNPN and CDR2 SVGIG (reference sequence).

Here the CDR3 DNA reads TGTGCCAGCAGTAGAAGTGGGGAGCTGTTTTTT. Protein product: CASSRSGELFF. The chain carries TRBV3-1 (or the pseudogene TRBV3-2) and TRBJ2-2, with D unresolved. Looked up from germline, CDR1 is LGHDT and CDR2 is YNNKEL (reference sequence). The CDR3 runs 11 residues. The V gene lost 6 bases and the J gene lost 8 bases, with 7 bases spanning the gap.

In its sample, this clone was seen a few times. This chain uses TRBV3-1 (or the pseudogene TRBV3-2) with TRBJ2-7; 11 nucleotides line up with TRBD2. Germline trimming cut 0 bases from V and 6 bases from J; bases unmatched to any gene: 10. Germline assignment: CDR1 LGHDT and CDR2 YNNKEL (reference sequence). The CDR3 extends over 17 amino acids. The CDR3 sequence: CASSQDSLRLAGGEQYF. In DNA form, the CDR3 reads TGTGCCAGCAGCCAAGATTCTCTTCGGCTAGCGGGGGGCGAGCAGTACTTC.

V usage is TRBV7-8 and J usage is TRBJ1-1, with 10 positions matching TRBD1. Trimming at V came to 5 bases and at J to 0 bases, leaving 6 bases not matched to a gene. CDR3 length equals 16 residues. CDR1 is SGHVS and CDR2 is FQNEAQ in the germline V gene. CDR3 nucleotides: TGTGCCAGCAGCCCAGGACAGGGGGAAATGAACACTGAAGCTTTCTTT. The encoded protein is CASSPGQGEMNTEAFF.

Here the CDR3 DNA reads TGCGCCAGCAGCCATGACAGGGTTGGAGATACGCAGTATTTT. Amino acid sequence: CASSHDRVGDTQYF. This rearrangement joins TRBV10-1 to TRBJ2-3, with TRBD1 matching 7 bases. V shed 6 bases, J shed 5 bases, and the junction held 8 bases outside the gene matches. The CDR3 has 14 amino acids. Germline-derived CDR1 and CDR2 are WNHNN and SYGVQD (reference sequence).

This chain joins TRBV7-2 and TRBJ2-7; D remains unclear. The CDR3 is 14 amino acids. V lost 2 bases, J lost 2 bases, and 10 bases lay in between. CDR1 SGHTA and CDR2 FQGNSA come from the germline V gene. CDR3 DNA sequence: TGTGCCAGCAGCTTACAGGCAGGAACCTACGAGCAGTACTTC. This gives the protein CASSLQAGTYEQYF.

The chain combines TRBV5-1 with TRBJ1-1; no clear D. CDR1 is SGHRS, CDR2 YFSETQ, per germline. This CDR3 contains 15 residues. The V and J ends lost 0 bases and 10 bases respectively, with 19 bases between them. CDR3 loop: CASSLEMGSRSVAFF. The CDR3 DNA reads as TGCGCCAGCAGCTTGGAAATGGGGAGCCGATCCGTAGCTTTCTTT.

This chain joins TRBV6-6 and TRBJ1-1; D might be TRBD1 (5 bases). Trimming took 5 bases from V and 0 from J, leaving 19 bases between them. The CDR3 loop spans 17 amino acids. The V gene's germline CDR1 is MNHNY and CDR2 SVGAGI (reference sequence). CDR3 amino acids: CASSPRPLQALNTEAFF. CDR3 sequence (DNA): TGTGCCAGCAGTCCCCGCCCATTACAGGCACTGAACACTGAAGCTTTCTTT.

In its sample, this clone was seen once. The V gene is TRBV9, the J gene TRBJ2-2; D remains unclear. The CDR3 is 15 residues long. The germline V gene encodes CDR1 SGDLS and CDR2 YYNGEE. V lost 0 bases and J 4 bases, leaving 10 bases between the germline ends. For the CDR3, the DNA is TGTGCCAGCAGCGTAGTTGGGCAGACCACCGGGGAGCTGTTTTTT. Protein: CASSVVGQTTGELFF.